This TCR beta chain was sequenced during a study of T cells in Graves' hyperthyroidism and ophthalmopathy. Points from the study as a whole: Ophthalmopathy was told apart from stable hyperthyroidism by a 13 V-J model.

Newly diagnosed patients aged 18 to 65 had hyperthyroidism of under 2 months' duration. For the diagnoses, clinical symptoms, serum thyroxine and TRAb, thyroid ultrasound and orbital computed tomography were used. The V gene end was trimmed by 6 bases and the J gene end by 1 base; junction bases not matched to a gene: 9. Germline V gives CDR1 SNHLY, CDR2 FYNNEI. The CDR3 extends over 15 amino acids. Amplified TCR beta CDR3 regions came from RNA transcripts. A set of HTBI primers served as the primers for a first-round RT-PCR of the TCR CDR3. TCRdb reanalysed the multiplex PCR reads using MiXCR and keeps one entry per CDR3 protein. The table lists under 700,000 distinct CDR3 sequences, about half of them singletons, with nearly 8.5% in the top ten. This clonotype has a handful of counts. The antigen is undetermined.

The clonotype originates from a young woman with Graves' hyperthyroidism. This sequence joins TRBV2 and TRBJ2-7; 7 bases align to TRBD2. The sample consisted of peripheral blood or thyroid tissue (not recorded which). The CDR3 reads CASRRDSGRSYEQYF. The CDR3 DNA reads as TGTGCCAGCAGGAGAGACTCCGGGAGGTCCTACGAGCAGTACTTC.